This T cell receptor beta chain stems from a study of blood T cell repertoires in COVID-19. Study summary: Specimens from acute and convalescent COVID-19 originated in the United States, Italy and Spain.

V lost 0 bases and J 5 bases, leaving 8 bases between the germline ends. This CDR3 contains 14 residues. CDR1 is LGHNA, CDR2 YNFKEQ, per germline. This clone was seen once. Living in about two dozen US areas, the participants were between 18 and 89 years of age. Cohorts were determined from participant-reported clinical history. Profiling relied on immunoSEQ multiplex PCR, and the TCRdb table lists in-frame clones only, not all of them. The sample consists of roughly 200,000 clones, roughly 86% of them appearing once. This chain joins TRBV4-2 and TRBJ2-1; possible D gene TRBD1, 5 bases. The sequence was collected from a middle-aged man with acute COVID-19. The sequencing input was PBMCs or T cells enriched from blood (not recorded which). CDR3 sequence: CASSQEEGDNEQFF. In nucleotides, the CDR3 is TGTGCCAGCAGCCAAGAAGAAGGGGACAATGAGCAGTTCTTC.